This TCR beta chain was captured in a study of Graves' ophthalmopathy and Graves' hyperthyroidism. Study background: No progression to ophthalmopathy over 18 months defined stable hyperthyroidism.

Amplification targeted the TCR beta CDR3 regions, with RNA transcripts as the source material. HTBI-primed RT-PCR formed the first round, and a multiplex PCR formed the second. TCRdb re-analysed the multiplex PCR reads in MiXCR, keeping a single row per CDR3 protein. The table has 500,000 to 700,000 distinct CDR3 sequences, about 40% seen once. This clonotype was seen ten or more times. No antigen is known for it. Hyperthyroidism patients, aged 18 to 65, were newly diagnosed, under 2 months' duration. Whole-study results and caveats: The blood repertoire also included most expanded thyroid clonotypes above 0.001 frequency. Sensitivity reached approximately 88% and specificity 81.08% for a 13-signature model separating ophthalmopathy from stable hyperthyroidism.

Germline lookup yields CDR1 MGHRA and CDR2 YSYEKL. CDR3 length equals 14 residues. With 1 base removed from V and 2 bases from J, the gap between germline ends came to 5 bases. The sequence derives from an adult man with Graves' hyperthyroidism. The sequencing input was peripheral blood or thyroid tissue (not recorded which). The chain combines TRBV4-1 with TRBJ2-2; D is undetermined. The CDR3 here is CASSQVLNTGELFF. CDR3 nucleotide sequence: TGCGCCAGCAGCCAAGTTTTAAACACCGGGGAGCTGTTTTTT.